This T cell receptor (beta chain) was obtained from a study of blood T cell repertoires in COVID-19. Original analysis: Estimation of nucleated cell counts relied on the amplification of reference gene primers. Profiled with immunoSEQ multiplex PCR; TCRdb holds only in-frame clones, not every one. D and trimming were read from the DNA, whereas the V and J calls and clone size are those reported in that table. This table has roughly 320,000 clones, approximately 90% appearing once. The germline V gene has CDR1 MNHEY and CDR2 SMNVEV (reference sequence). V lost 6 bases, J lost 6 bases, and 14 bases lay in between. This CDR3 region has 14 residues.

The clonotype comes from a woman between 50 and 59 years old with COVID-19, enrolled during active disease. Sequencing used peripheral blood. The chain links TRBV27 to TRBJ2-2; D is undetermined. CDR3 sequence (DNA): TGTGCCAGCAGCCTTTCCCTATCCGCCGGGGAGCTGTTTTTT. Its translation: CASSLSLSAGELFF.